This TCR beta chain emerged from a study of blood T cell repertoires in COVID-19. Background on the study: Samples came from the United States, Italy and Spain, spanning acute and convalescent COVID-19. Sources were T cells, B-cell-depleted T cells, or PBMCs; the material itself was cDNA or gDNA.

The V end was cut by 5 bases, the J end by 6 bases, with 13 bases between. The CDR3 extends over 13 amino acids. Germline V gene sequence: CDR1 LNHDA, CDR2 SQIVND (reference sequence). Original processing methods: It was from reference gene primer amplification that nucleated cell counts were estimated. TCRdb keeps only in-frame clones here, not all; method: immunoSEQ multiplex PCR. V and J calls and clone size are as listed in that table; D and trimming were resolved from the DNA. This table holds roughly 240,000 clones, approximately 85% found once. During active infection, Seattle patients enrolled and were then monitored through disease.

The specimen was peripheral blood. The J gene is TRBJ1-1, the V gene TRBV19; D ambiguous. The source of this sequence is a man between 45 and 60 years old with COVID-19, enrolled during active disease. CDR3 DNA sequence: TGTGCCAGTAGTCCCAACTGGGCATCTGAAGCTTTCTTT. Amino acids: CASSPNWASEAFF.